The source of this T cell receptor (beta chain) is a study of T cell repertoires in cytomegalovirus infection. At the level of the study: Alongside well-studied HLA-B-restricted CMV epitopes, recently identified HLA-C-restricted CMV epitopes were also used. Public TCR beta signature analysis indicated the presence of both CMV infection and matching HLA type.

Remarks on this clonotype: The antigen remains unidentified.

This CDR3 is 16 amino acids long. Germline-derived CDR1 and CDR2 are SGHDT and YYEEEE. Between the trimmed V and J ends, which lost 1 base and 3 bases, there was a span of 16 bases. Using its own MiXCR run on the reads, TCRdb lists one record per CDR3 protein. Of some 920,000 distinct CDR3 sequences in the sample, roughly 30% were seen once. Study findings and constraints: CMV-specific TCR beta clonotypes restricted by HLA-C were the ones dominating the ex vivo response. Summed frequency of public TCR beta families distinguished CMV carriers with the relevant HLA.

The sequencing used cultured CD8+ T cells from PBMCs, collected from culture after CMV antigen stimulation. The source of this sequence is a human donor in good health (CMV status not recorded). Some clones in this sample may be carry-over from other donors' samples. This sequence joins TRBV5-6 and TRBJ1-1, with a weak D call TRBD1 (6 bases). CDR3 in DNA: TGTGCCAGCAGCTTGAGGGGGGGCAGTGGGGACACTGAAGCTTTCTTT. As protein: CASSLRGGSGDTEAFF.